These T cell receptor beta chains were read from a single sample in a study of control samples from healthy donors and cancer patients. Sequencing used immunoSEQ multiplex PCR; TCRdb keeps in-frame clones, though not all of them. The data contain tens of thousands of clones, 91% of them seen just once; the ten biggest clones take up more than 10%. Sequencing was performed on PBMCs. These receptors were collected from a man over 45 with lung cancer. Both conserved end residues are part of each CDR3. Fields, in order: V gene, D gene, J gene, clone size, CDR3 DNA, CDR3 protein. D genes are given only for firm matches. The size of a clone is reported for some rows only, either as once, few or many, or as a class for expanded clones.

V: TRBV18; D: .; J: TRBJ2-3; size: .; DNA: TGTGCCAGCTCACCACCGACCCCGGGGACGCAGTATTTT; CDR3: CASSPPTPGTQYF
V: TRBV28; D: TRBD2; J: TRBJ2-1; size: .; DNA: TGTGCCAGCAAGCGAGCGGGGGGCTCCTATGAGCAGTTCTTC; CDR3: CASKRAGGSYEQFF
V: TRBV10-3; D: TRBD1; J: TRBJ1-1; size: .; DNA: TGTGCCATCAGTTCAGAGAAACCGGGACAGGAGAACACTGAAGCTTTCTTT; CDR3: CAISSEKPGQENTEAFF
V: TRBV18; D: .; J: TRBJ2-1; size: .; DNA: TGTGCCAGCTCACCCTCCACTCGTGGGGATGAGCAGTTCTTC; CDR3: CASSPSTRGDEQFF
V: TRBV6-5; D: TRBD1; J: TRBJ2-1; size: .; DNA: TGTGCCAGCTGGAGGGACAGGGGCTACAATGAGCAGTTCTTC; CDR3: CASWRDRGYNEQFF
V: TRBV24-1; D: .; J: TRBJ1-2; size: .; DNA: TGTGCCACCAGTGACCCTTCAGGGGTGGTGGTGTATGGCTACACCTTC; CDR3: CATSDPSGVVVYGYTF
V: TRBV30; D: TRBD1; J: TRBJ1-1; size: .; DNA: TGTGCCTGGAGTTGGACAGGGAGATTAACTGAAGCTTTCTTT; CDR3: CAWSWTGRLTEAFF
V: TRBV14; D: TRBD1; J: TRBJ1-3; size: .; DNA: TGTGCCAGCAGCCAAGAAAGGGACAGAAGCTCTGGAAACACCATATATTTT; CDR3: CASSQERDRSSGNTIYF
V: TRBV19; D: TRBD1; J: TRBJ1-1; size: .; DNA: TGTGCCAGTAGTGGGATGACAGGGGGCAACACTGAAGCTTTCTTT; CDR3: CASSGMTGGNTEAFF
V: TRBV18; D: TRBD2; J: TRBJ2-7; size: once; DNA: TGTGCCAGCTCACCACGAGCGGGGATTGACTACGAGCAGTACTTC; CDR3: CASSPRAGIDYEQYF
V: TRBV5-6; D: .; J: TRBJ2-1; size: .; DNA: TGTGCCAGCCAACCGGGACACACCAGAAATGAGCAGTTCTTC; CDR3: CASQPGHTRNEQFF
V: TRBV10-3; D: TRBD1; J: TRBJ2-2; size: .; DNA: TGTGCCATCAGGCCGGGACAGGGGGCGAACGGCGGGGAGCTGTTTTTT; CDR3: CAIRPGQGANGGELFF
V: TRBV3-1/TRBV3-2; D: TRBD2; J: TRBJ2-7; size: .; DNA: TGTGCCAGCAGCCAAAGTTCCGGGACTAAGGGTGAGCAGTACTTC; CDR3: CASSQSSGTKGEQYF
V: TRBV11-2; D: .; J: TRBJ1-2; size: .; DNA: TGTGCCAGCAGCCAGGCCATCCATAACTATGGCTACACCTTC; CDR3: CASSQAIHNYGYTF
V: TRBV6-5; D: .; J: TRBJ1-5; size: .; DNA: TGTGCCAGCAGGCGCCAGGGAGGGAGCAATCAGCCCCAGCATTTT; CDR3: CASRRQGGSNQPQHF
V: TRBV7-8; D: .; J: TRBJ1-1; size: few; DNA: TGTGCCAGCAGCTTAGACACCCAAGGGGGAGCGGGAGCTTTCTTT; CDR3: CASSLDTQGGAGAFF
V: TRBV7-9; D: .; J: TRBJ1-5; size: once; DNA: TGTGCCAGCAGCTCGGAGAGCTATAGCAATCAGCCCCAGCATTTT; CDR3: CASSSESYSNQPQHF
V: TRBV6-4; D: .; J: TRBJ2-2; size: once; DNA: TGTGCCAGCAGCATGGAGGGCAACGGGGAGCTGTTTTTT; CDR3: CASSMEGNGELFF
V: TRBV30; D: .; J: TRBJ2-2; size: few; DNA: TGTGCCTGGAGTGTTTATGACACCGGGGAGCTGTTTTTT; CDR3: CAWSVYDTGELFF
V: TRBV28; D: .; J: TRBJ2-7; size: .; DNA: TGTGCCAGCAGTTTAGGGGGAGTGGGGGGCGGAAAGGGCGAGCAGTACTTC; CDR3: CASSLGGVGGGKGEQYF
V: TRBV18; D: .; J: TRBJ2-3; size: .; DNA: TGTGCCAGCTCCCTCGGAGCTAGCGATACGCAGTATTTT; CDR3: CASSLGASDTQYF
V: TRBV18; D: .; J: TRBJ2-7; size: once; DNA: TGTGCCAGCTCACCGTTTGCAGGGGAGGTAGACGAGCAGTACTTC; CDR3: CASSPFAGEVDEQYF
V: TRBV2; D: .; J: TRBJ1-6; size: .; DNA: TGTGCCAGCAGTGATCAGGCACCGTTGAATTCACCCCTCCACTTT; CDR3: CASSDQAPLNSPLHF
V: TRBV11-3; D: .; J: TRBJ1-4; size: .; DNA: TGTGCCAGACCAATTCTTGAAAAACTGTTTTTT; CDR3: CARPILEKLFF
V: TRBV7-9; D: .; J: TRBJ1-1; size: .; DNA: TGTGCCAGCAGCTTAGAAATCGGGCTCGCCACCTTT; CDR3: CASSLEIGLATF
V: TRBV29-1; D: TRBD2; J: TRBJ2-1; size: .; DNA: TGCAGCGTTGAAGATAGGGTAGCGGGGGGGGTCGATGAGCAGTTCTTC; CDR3: CSVEDRVAGGVDEQFF
V: TRBV9; D: .; J: TRBJ2-7; size: .; DNA: TGTGCCAGGGGCGCCGCGGAGCAGTACTTC; CDR3: CARGAAEQYF